This TCR beta chain was captured by sequencing in a study of T cells in Graves' hyperthyroidism and ophthalmopathy. There were TCR beta CDR3 regions amplified from RNA transcripts. Initially, a first-round RT-PCR of the TCR CDR3 employed the HTBI primer set. Using its own MiXCR run on the multiplex PCR reads, TCRdb lists one record per CDR3 protein. Of hundreds of thousands of distinct CDR3 sequences listed, approximately 44% are singletons. This clonotype was recorded a few times. Trimming cost V 8 bases and J 11 bases, with 21 bases left between them. CDR1 and CDR2 from the germline V gene are SNHLY and FYNNEI. CDR3 length: 13 residues.

The J gene is TRBJ1-2, the V gene TRBV2, with D perhaps matching TRBD1 (6 bases). The sequence was obtained from a young woman with Graves' hyperthyroidism. Sequencing input: peripheral blood or thyroid tissue (not recorded which). The CDR3 reads CASVEGGSGTYTF. The CDR3 region has the DNA TGTGCCAGCGTTGAAGGGGGATCGGGGACGTACACCTTC.